This T cell receptor beta chain was obtained from a study of blood T cell repertoires in COVID-19. In the authors' workflow: Estimates of nucleated cell counts were drawn from the amplification of reference gene primers. Sequenced by immunoSEQ multiplex PCR; TCRdb stores in-frame clones only, minus some. V and J calls plus clone size are reproduced from that table; the DNA served to infer D and trimming. Among some 270,000 clones, approximately 86% were seen once, and the ten largest hold approximately 8.2%. CDR1 and CDR2 (germline): MNHNS, SASEGT. The CDR3 spans 13 residues. Trimming cost V 2 bases and J 5 bases, with 9 bases left between them.

The sample comprised peripheral blood. The chain employs TRBV6-1 and TRBJ1-1; maybe TRBD1 (5 bases). This sequence originates from a man aged 35 to 55 with active or convalescent COVID-19. This CDR3 reads CASSELRGTEAFF. The CDR3 DNA reads TGTGCCAGCAGTGAACTAAGGGGAACTGAAGCTTTCTTT.